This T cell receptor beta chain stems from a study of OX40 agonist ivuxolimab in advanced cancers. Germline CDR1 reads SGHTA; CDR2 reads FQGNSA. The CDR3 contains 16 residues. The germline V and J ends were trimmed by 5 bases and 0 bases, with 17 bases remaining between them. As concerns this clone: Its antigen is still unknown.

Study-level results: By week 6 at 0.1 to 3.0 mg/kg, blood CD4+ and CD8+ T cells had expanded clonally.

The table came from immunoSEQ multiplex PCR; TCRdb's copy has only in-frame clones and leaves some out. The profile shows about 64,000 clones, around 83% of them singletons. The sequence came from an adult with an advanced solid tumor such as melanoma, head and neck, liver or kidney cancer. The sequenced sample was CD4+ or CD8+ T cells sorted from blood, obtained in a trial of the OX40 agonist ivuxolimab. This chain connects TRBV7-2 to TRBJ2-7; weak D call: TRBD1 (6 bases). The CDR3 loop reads CASSPLYRASSYEQYF. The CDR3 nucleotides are TGTGCCAGCAGCCCCCTCTACAGGGCTAGCTCCTACGAGCAGTACTTC.